The rows below give T cell receptor beta chains drawn from one sample of a study of regulatory T cells in long-lasting Graves disease. MiXCR, applied by TCRdb to the multiplex PCR reads, yields one record per CDR3 protein. Of 350,000 to 500,000 distinct CDR3 sequences listed, about 17% are singletons. This sample also appeared in a second study, on T cells in Graves' hyperthyroidism and ophthalmopathy.

The sequences come from peripheral blood mononuclear cells (PBMCs), collected at new diagnosis, from a patient treated with antithyroid drugs. Receptor source: a woman in her twenties or thirties with Graves disease. The CDR3 runs from the conserved cysteine through the conserved F or W. The order of the fields is V gene, clone size, J gene, D gene, CDR3 protein, CDR3 DNA. A D gene is named only where the DNA matches it firmly. The size of a clone is reported for some rows only, either as once, few or many, or as a class for expanded clones.

v_gene: TRBV28; abundance: many; j_gene: TRBJ2-7; d_gene: -; CDR3aa: CASSFSGDFYEQYF; CDR3nt: TGTGCCAGCAGTTTTAGCGGAGACTTTTACGAGCAGTACTTC
v_gene: TRBV6-1; abundance: few; j_gene: TRBJ2-3; d_gene: TRBD2; CDR3aa: CASSERRGSTDTQYF; CDR3nt: TGTGCCAGCAGTGAGAGGCGGGGGAGCACAGATACGCAGTATTTT
v_gene: TRBV15; abundance: many; j_gene: TRBJ2-1; d_gene: TRBD2; CDR3aa: CATSIDGTSGMREQFF; CDR3nt: TGTGCCACCAGCATCGACGGGACTAGCGGGATGCGTGAGCAGTTCTTC
v_gene: TRBV3-1; abundance: many; j_gene: TRBJ2-5; d_gene: -; CDR3aa: CASSQGGAGTQYF; CDR3nt: TGTGCCAGCAGCCAAGGAGGGGCTGGGACCCAGTACTTC
v_gene: TRBV19; abundance: many; j_gene: TRBJ2-7; d_gene: -; CDR3aa: CASRFGRGHEQYF; CDR3nt: TGTGCCAGTAGATTCGGCAGGGGCCACGAGCAGTACTTC
v_gene: TRBV6-1; abundance: -; j_gene: TRBJ2-2; d_gene: -; CDR3aa: CASSEVISGGVTGELFF; CDR3nt: TGTGCCAGCAGTGAAGTAATCTCTGGCGGAGTCACCGGGGAGCTGTTTTTT
v_gene: TRBV6-1; abundance: many; j_gene: TRBJ1-1; d_gene: -; CDR3aa: CASGRSWNTEAFF; CDR3nt: TGTGCCAGCGGGAGGTCATGGAACACTGAAGCTTTCTTT
v_gene: TRBV7-9; abundance: many; j_gene: TRBJ2-5; d_gene: TRBD1; CDR3aa: CASMRQGAETQYF; CDR3nt: TGTGCCAGCATGAGACAGGGGGCCGAGACCCAGTACTTC
v_gene: TRBV6-2/TRBV6-3; abundance: -; j_gene: TRBJ2-7; d_gene: TRBD2; CDR3aa: CASSYLKGGSHEQYF; CDR3nt: TGTGCCAGCAGTTACCTGAAGGGCGGGAGCCACGAGCAGTACTTC
v_gene: TRBV20-1; abundance: -; j_gene: TRBJ1-2; d_gene: -; CDR3aa: CSASWGGGYTF; CDR3nt: TGCAGTGCTAGTTGGGGGGGTGGCTACACCTTC
v_gene: TRBV29-1; abundance: -; j_gene: TRBJ2-7; d_gene: TRBD1; CDR3aa: CSVGGGSEQYF; CDR3nt: TGCAGCGTTGGAGGGGGCAGCGAGCAGTACTTC
v_gene: TRBV29-1; abundance: many; j_gene: TRBJ1-1; d_gene: TRBD1; CDR3aa: CSVTGTANTEAFF; CDR3nt: TGCAGCGTTACCGGGACAGCAAACACTGAAGCTTTCTTT
v_gene: TRBV20-1; abundance: many; j_gene: TRBJ2-3; d_gene: TRBD2; CDR3aa: CSAKESAGGLDTQYF; CDR3nt: TGCAGTGCCAAAGAGTCGGCGGGAGGGCTCGATACGCAGTATTTT
v_gene: TRBV28; abundance: many; j_gene: TRBJ1-4; d_gene: -; CDR3aa: CASSWVGTNEKLFF; CDR3nt: TGTGCCAGCAGTTGGGTCGGGACGAATGAAAAACTGTTTTTT
v_gene: TRBV6-1; abundance: -; j_gene: TRBJ1-2; d_gene: -; CDR3aa: CASSPLAGQGFRGYTF; CDR3nt: TGTGCCAGCAGCCCTCTCGCGGGGCAGGGCTTCAGAGGCTACACCTTC
v_gene: TRBV20-1; abundance: many; j_gene: TRBJ2-5; d_gene: TRBD2; CDR3aa: CSARDRGRERSETQYF; CDR3nt: TGCAGTGCTAGAGATCGCGGGCGGGAGAGGTCGGAGACCCAGTACTTC
v_gene: TRBV7-2; abundance: many; j_gene: TRBJ1-5; d_gene: -; CDR3aa: CASSLTGNSNQPQHF; CDR3nt: TGTGCCAGCAGCTTAACAGGGAATAGCAATCAACCCCAGCATTTT
v_gene: TRBV3-1; abundance: many; j_gene: TRBJ2-7; d_gene: -; CDR3aa: CASRKGSATESYEQYF; CDR3nt: TGTGCCAGCAGAAAAGGGTCGGCTACTGAATCCTACGAGCAGTACTTC
v_gene: TRBV3-1; abundance: many; j_gene: TRBJ2-2; d_gene: -; CDR3aa: CASSRRQMNTGELFF; CDR3nt: TGTGCCAGCAGCCGCCGACAGATGAACACCGGGGAACTGTTTTTT
v_gene: TRBV6-1; abundance: many; j_gene: TRBJ1-5; d_gene: TRBD1; CDR3aa: CASSDGTGSQPQHF; CDR3nt: TGTGCCAGCAGTGATGGGACAGGGAGTCAGCCCCAGCATTTT
v_gene: TRBV19; abundance: few; j_gene: TRBJ2-3; d_gene: TRBD2; CDR3aa: CASSGRTSGMMTYTDTQYF; CDR3nt: TGTGCCAGTAGTGGGCGGACTAGCGGGATGATGACTTACACAGATACGCAGTATTTT
v_gene: TRBV29-1; abundance: many; j_gene: TRBJ2-1; d_gene: TRBD2; CDR3aa: CSVTRGSGDEQFF; CDR3nt: TGCAGCGTCACGCGGGGGTCAGGCGATGAGCAGTTCTTC
v_gene: TRBV12-5; abundance: many; j_gene: TRBJ2-1; d_gene: -; CDR3aa: CASGSNYNEQFF; CDR3nt: TGTGCTAGTGGTTCGAACTACAATGAGCAGTTCTTC
v_gene: TRBV6-1; abundance: once; j_gene: TRBJ1-5; d_gene: -; CDR3aa: CASSHPGVGGNQPQHF; CDR3nt: TGTGCCAGCAGTCACCCGGGGGTGGGCGGCAATCAGCCCCAGCATTTT
v_gene: TRBV29-1; abundance: many; j_gene: TRBJ2-1; d_gene: TRBD2; CDR3aa: CSVEPGTSGGNEQFF; CDR3nt: TGCAGCGTTGAACCCGGGACTAGCGGGGGTAATGAGCAGTTCTTC
v_gene: TRBV30; abundance: many; j_gene: TRBJ2-1; d_gene: TRBD2; CDR3aa: CAWSVAGDIYNEQFF; CDR3nt: TGTGCCTGGAGTGTAGCGGGAGATATTTACAATGAGCAGTTCTTC
v_gene: TRBV5-4; abundance: -; j_gene: TRBJ2-2; d_gene: TRBD2; CDR3aa: CASSPGPGTSGSLGELFF; CDR3nt: TGTGCCAGCAGCCCAGGGCCCGGGACTAGCGGGAGCTTGGGGGAGCTGTTTTTT
v_gene: TRBV20-1; abundance: many; j_gene: TRBJ2-7; d_gene: TRBD2; CDR3aa: CSCTGGAFPSYEQYF; CDR3nt: TGCAGTTGTACGGGGGGGGCCTTCCCCTCCTACGAGCAGTACTTC
v_gene: TRBV2; abundance: many; j_gene: TRBJ2-7; d_gene: -; CDR3aa: CASSAVYEQYF; CDR3nt: TGTGCCAGCAGTGCCGTCTACGAGCAGTACTTC
v_gene: TRBV20-1; abundance: many; j_gene: TRBJ1-1; d_gene: -; CDR3aa: CSAEAIRPNTEAFF; CDR3nt: TGCAGTGCCGAAGCAATTCGACCTAACACTGAAGCTTTCTTT
v_gene: TRBV19; abundance: few; j_gene: TRBJ2-2; d_gene: TRBD2; CDR3aa: CASRSGLAGTGELFF; CDR3nt: TGTGCCAGTAGATCAGGACTAGCGGGAACCGGGGAGCTGTTTTTT
v_gene: TRBV27; abundance: -; j_gene: TRBJ1-6; d_gene: -; CDR3aa: CASSLGTTNSPLHF; CDR3nt: TGTGCCAGCAGCCTCGGGACAACAAATTCACCCCTCCACTTT
v_gene: TRBV5-8; abundance: many; j_gene: TRBJ1-4; d_gene: -; CDR3aa: CASSSGTYGREKLFF; CDR3nt: TGTGCCAGCAGCTCCGGGACCTATGGCAGAGAAAAACTGTTTTTT
v_gene: TRBV10-3; abundance: -; j_gene: TRBJ2-3; d_gene: -; CDR3aa: CAISPSDFPSSTDTQYF; CDR3nt: TGTGCCATCAGTCCCTCGGACTTTCCATCTAGCACAGATACGCAGTATTTT
v_gene: TRBV19; abundance: few; j_gene: TRBJ1-2; d_gene: -; CDR3aa: CAIESPRGYTF; CDR3nt: TGTGCCATCGAGTCTCCCCGTGGCTACACCTTC
v_gene: TRBV13; abundance: few; j_gene: TRBJ2-1; d_gene: TRBD1; CDR3aa: CASSGFMTGTYNEQFF; CDR3nt: TGTGCCAGCAGCGGATTTATGACAGGGACCTACAATGAGCAGTTCTTC
v_gene: TRBV12-3/TRBV12-4; abundance: many; j_gene: TRBJ2-1; d_gene: TRBD2; CDR3aa: CASSLALRLAEYNEQFF; CDR3nt: TGTGCCAGCAGTTTAGCGCTAAGGCTAGCGGAATACAATGAGCAGTTCTTC
v_gene: TRBV28; abundance: many; j_gene: TRBJ2-2; d_gene: TRBD2; CDR3aa: CASRGGDGELFF; CDR3nt: TGTGCCAGCAGGGGAGGGGACGGGGAGCTGTTTTTT
v_gene: TRBV30; abundance: -; j_gene: TRBJ2-2; d_gene: -; CDR3aa: CAWSVGGVETGELFF; CDR3nt: TGTGCCTGGAGTGTAGGGGGAGTCGAAACCGGGGAGCTGTTTTTT
v_gene: TRBV7-3; abundance: once; j_gene: TRBJ2-3; d_gene: -; CDR3aa: CASKMSSNADTQYF; CDR3nt: TGTGCCAGCAAGATGTCTAGCAACGCAGATACGCAGTATTTT
v_gene: TRBV7-9; abundance: many; j_gene: TRBJ1-4; d_gene: TRBD1; CDR3aa: CASSRDRGRATNEKLFF; CDR3nt: TGTGCCAGCAGTCGAGACAGGGGGCGGGCGACTAATGAAAAACTGTTTTTT
v_gene: TRBV6-5; abundance: many; j_gene: TRBJ2-1; d_gene: -; CDR3aa: CASSYGLRNEQFF; CDR3nt: TGTGCCAGCAGTTACGGGTTAAGGAATGAGCAGTTCTTC
v_gene: TRBV6-2/TRBV6-3; abundance: once; j_gene: TRBJ2-7; d_gene: -; CDR3aa: CASSYGIWSYEQYF; CDR3nt: TGTGCCAGCAGTTACGGGATTTGGTCCTACGAGCAGTACTTC
v_gene: TRBV20-1; abundance: many; j_gene: TRBJ2-5; d_gene: -; CDR3aa: CSARSSSTGFQETQYF; CDR3nt: TGCAGTGCTAGATCATCATCGACAGGCTTCCAAGAGACCCAGTACTTC
v_gene: TRBV2; abundance: -; j_gene: TRBJ1-2; d_gene: -; CDR3aa: CASSEGPTPNYGYTF; CDR3nt: TGTGCCAGCAGTGAAGGACCTACACCTAACTATGGCTACACCTTC
v_gene: TRBV7-2; abundance: -; j_gene: TRBJ2-4; d_gene: -; CDR3aa: CASRQTGGMYF; CDR3nt: TGTGCCAGCAGGCAAACCGGGGGCATGTACTTC
v_gene: TRBV6-1; abundance: once; j_gene: TRBJ1-6; d_gene: TRBD1; CDR3aa: CASSPRDRDHSPLHF; CDR3nt: TGTGCCAGCAGTCCACGCGACAGGGACCATTCACCCCTCCACTTT